What follows describes a single T cell receptor beta chain. The data belong to a study of immune characterization of retroperitoneal liposarcoma. This CDR3 spans 15 amino acids. After removal of 3 bases from V and 3 bases from J, the junction contained 3 bases not matched to a gene. Each CDR3 protein is one row after TCRdb ran MiXCR on the PCR reads. The sample has approximately 10,000 distinct CDR3 sequences, less than 40% seen once; the top ten hold around a quarter. The receptor was derived from a male donor with retroperitoneal liposarcoma. This chain connects TRBV12-3 or TRBV12-4 to TRBJ1-4; 8 bases map to TRBD1. Material: tumor tissue. CDR3 region: CASSLGQAPNEKLFF. The CDR3 DNA sequence: TGTGCCAGCAGTTTGGGACAGGCACCTAATGAAAAACTGTTTTTT.